This T cell receptor beta chain was sequenced during a study of blood T cell repertoires in COVID-19. Study in general: Nucleic acid was either cDNA or gDNA, and it came from T cells, B-cell-depleted T cells, or PBMCs.

Germline assignment: CDR1 SGHNT and CDR2 YYREEE (reference sequence). The CDR3 spans 12 residues. V was shortened by 4 bases and J by 7 bases, with 9 bases between the two germline ends. Concerning this clone: This same CDR3 is encoded by further DNA sequences in the sample.

Original analysis: Reference gene primer amplification yielded estimated nucleated cell counts. Profiled with immunoSEQ multiplex PCR; TCRdb holds only in-frame clones, not every one. Clone size and V and J calls were adopted from that table, with D and trimming inferred from the DNA. This sample yields a few hundred thousand clones, of which more than 70% are seen a single time; approximately 6.5% belongs to the top ten. This sequence originates from a man younger than 35 who had recovered from COVID-19. Sequencing was carried out using peripheral blood. The V and J genes are TRBV5-4 and TRBJ2-1; possibly TRBD2 for D (6 bases). The CDR3 spells CASSLLANEQFF. CDR3 in DNA: TGTGCCAGCAGCCTTCTAGCGAATGAGCAGTTCTTC.